A single sample gave rise to the 7 T cell receptor beta chains below, sequenced in a study of blood T cell repertoires in COVID-19. The data were produced by immunoSEQ multiplex PCR, yet TCRdb's version contains in-frame clones alone and is incomplete. The data contain roughly 130,000 clones, around 83% of them singletons. Sequencing input: PBMCs or T cells enriched from blood (not recorded which). The source is a man aged 50-59 years who had recovered from COVID-19.

This clone was seen a few times. This chain uses TRBV28 with TRBJ2-5; 11 positions agree with TRBD2. Germline trimming cut 8 bases from V and 5 bases from J; bases unmatched to any gene: 7. The CDR3 sequence is 14 residues long. CDR1 MDHEN and CDR2 SYDVKM come from the germline V gene. CDR3 DNA: TGTGCCAGCGCTAGCGGGGGGATTTCGGAGACCCAGTACTTC. This translates into CASASGGISETQYF.

The rearrangement links TRBV4-2 to TRBJ2-1, with D unresolved. The CDR3 loop spans 15 amino acids. V was pared by 4 bases and J by 0 bases, with 10 bases between. From germline, CDR1 is LGHNA and CDR2 YNFKEQ. CDR3 DNA: TGTGCCAGCAGCCGCCCCCACAGCTCCTACAATGAGCAGTTCTTC. Translation: CASSRPHSSYNEQFF.

This chain uses TRBV29-1 with TRBJ2-3; D gene unclear. Germline CDR1 reads SQVTM; CDR2 reads ANQGSEA. V lost 3 bases to trimming and J lost 6 bases, with 10 bases between them. This CDR3 has 12 amino acids. CDR3 sequence: CSVDSTLDTQYF. CDR3 in DNA: TGCAGCGTTGACAGTACGCTGGATACGCAGTATTTT.

The rearrangement links TRBV25-1 to TRBJ2-1; 8 nucleotides line up with TRBD2. The CDR3 runs 15 residues. Germline V gene data show CDR1 as MGHDK and CDR2 as SYGVNS. Germline trimming cut 1 base from V and 10 bases from J; bases unmatched to any gene: 9. The CDR3 DNA follows: TGTGCCAGCAGTGAATCCGGGACTAGTTTGGGAGAGCAGTTCTTC. It codes for CASSESGTSLGEQFF.

V is TRBV6-5 and J is TRBJ1-1; D call uncertain. The CDR3 is made up of 14 amino acids. Germline loops: CDR1 MNHEY, CDR2 SVGAGI. V was clipped by 6 bases and J by 5 bases, with 16 bases between them. DNA of the CDR3: TGTGCCAGCAGCGCCGCCTTTGCCGGGACTGAAGCTTTCTTT. It is translated as CASSAAFAGTEAFF.

Only one count was recorded for this clone. V and J are TRBV5-1 and TRBJ1-1; a possible D gene is TRBD1 (6 bases). Germline CDR1 and CDR2: SGHRS and YFSETQ. The CDR3 consists of 15 residues. Trimming stripped 4 bases from V and 2 bases from J, with 15 bases between. CDR3 sequence reads: CASSAGLTGNTEAFF. CDR3 bases: TGCGCCAGCAGCGCAGGCTTGACAGGAAACACTGAAGCTTTCTTT. The variable domain in full, with the rest retrieved from reference TRBV5-1 and TRBJ1-1, is KAGVTQTPRYLIKTRGQQVTLSCSPISGHRSVSWYQQTPGQGLQFLFEYFSETQRNKGNFPGRFSGRQFSNSRSEMNVSTLELGDSALYLCASSAGLTGNTEAFFGQGTRLTVV.

CDR3 residues: CASSHPGTGSYEQYF. The CDR3 nucleotides read TGTGCCAGCAGCCACCCCGGGACAGGGTCCTACGAGCAGTACTTC. V and J are TRBV14 and TRBJ2-7, with TRBD1 matching 9 bases. The CDR3 covers 15 residues. CDR1 and CDR2 from the germline V gene are SGHDN and FVKESK. The ends lost 3 bases at V and 1 base at J; junction bases unmatched: 4. The full variable domain, its missing parts supplied by reference TRBV14 and TRBJ2-7, is EAGVTQFPSHSVIEKGQTVTLRCDPISGHDNLYWYRRVMGKEIKFLLHFVKESKQDESGMPNNRFLAERTGGTYSTLKVQPAELEDSGVYFCASSHPGTGSYEQYFGPGTRLTVT.